This T cell receptor beta chain emerged from a study of glioma-infiltrating T cells. This clonotype came up many times. Its antigen is not known. Findings of the study overall: Non-neoplastic patients had below-expected tissue-blood divergence, while all gliomas exceeded expectation. Tissue and blood shared very few CDR3 sequences.

TCR alpha and beta CDR3 regions were amplified from RNA using iRepertoire nested multiplex PCR. For one-step reverse transcription and amplification, 100-400 ng of tissue mRNA or PBMC total RNA was used. Via MiXCR, TCRdb re-called the multiplex PCR reads, giving one row per CDR3 protein. The sample lists 3,000 to 4,000 distinct CDR3 sequences; roughly a sixth were seen once. Per the germline V gene, CDR1 is SGHRS and CDR2 is YFSETQ. With 4 bases clipped from V and 0 bases from J, the junction kept 5 bases outside the gene matches. The CDR3 runs to 15 residues. This chain joins TRBV5-1 and TRBJ2-3; 7 bases match TRBD1. What was sequenced was glioma tissue, nonneoplastic brain tissue, or PBMCs (not recorded which). The TCR sequence derives from a human donor with low-grade glioma or glioblastoma, undergoing nonglioma brain surgery, or in good health (not recorded which). CDR3 nucleotide sequence: TGCGCCAGCAGCCCGGGACAGACTAGCACAGATACGCAGTATTTT. Translating gives CASSPGQTSTDTQYF.